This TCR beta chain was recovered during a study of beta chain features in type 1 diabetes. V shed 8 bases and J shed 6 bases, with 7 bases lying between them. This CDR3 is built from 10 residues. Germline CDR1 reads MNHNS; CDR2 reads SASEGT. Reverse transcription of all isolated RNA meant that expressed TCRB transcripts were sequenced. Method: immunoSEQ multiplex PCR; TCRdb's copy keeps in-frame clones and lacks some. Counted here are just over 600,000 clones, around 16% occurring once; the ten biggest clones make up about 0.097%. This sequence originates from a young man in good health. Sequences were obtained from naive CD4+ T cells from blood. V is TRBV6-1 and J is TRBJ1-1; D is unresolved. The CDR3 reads CASPKAEAFF. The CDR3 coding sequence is TGTGCCAGCCCCAAGGCTGAAGCTTTCTTT.